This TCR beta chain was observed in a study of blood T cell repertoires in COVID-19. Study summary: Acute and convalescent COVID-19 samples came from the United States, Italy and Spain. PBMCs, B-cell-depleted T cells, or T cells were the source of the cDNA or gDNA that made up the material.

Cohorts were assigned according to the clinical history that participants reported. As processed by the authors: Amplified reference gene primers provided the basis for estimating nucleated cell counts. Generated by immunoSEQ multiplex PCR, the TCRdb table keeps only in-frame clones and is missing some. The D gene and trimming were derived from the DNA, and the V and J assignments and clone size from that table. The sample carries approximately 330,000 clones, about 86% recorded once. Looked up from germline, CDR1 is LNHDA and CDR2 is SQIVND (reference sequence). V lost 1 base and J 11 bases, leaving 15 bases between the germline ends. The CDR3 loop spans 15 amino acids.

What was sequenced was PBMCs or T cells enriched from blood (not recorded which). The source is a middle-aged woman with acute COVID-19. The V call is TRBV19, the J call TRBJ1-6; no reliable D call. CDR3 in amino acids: CASSIVAGGVTPLHF. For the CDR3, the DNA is TGTGCCAGTAGTATAGTGGCAGGCGGGGTGACACCCCTCCACTTT.